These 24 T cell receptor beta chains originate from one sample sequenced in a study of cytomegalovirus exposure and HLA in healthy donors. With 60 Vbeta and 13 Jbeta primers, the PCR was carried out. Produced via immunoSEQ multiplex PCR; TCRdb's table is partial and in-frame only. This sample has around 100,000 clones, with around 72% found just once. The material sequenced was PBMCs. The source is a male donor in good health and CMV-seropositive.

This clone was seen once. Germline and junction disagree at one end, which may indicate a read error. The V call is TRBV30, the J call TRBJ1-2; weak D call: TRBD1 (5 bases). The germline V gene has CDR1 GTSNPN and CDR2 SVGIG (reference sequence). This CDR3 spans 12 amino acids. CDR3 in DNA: TGTGCCCGGAGTCGGGGGATAGAGAGCTACACCTTC. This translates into CARSRGIESYTF. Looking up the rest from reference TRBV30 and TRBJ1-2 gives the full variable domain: SQTIHQWPATLVQPVGSPLSLECTVEGTSNPNLYWYRQAAGRGLQLLFYSVGIGQISSEVPQNLSASRPQDRQFILSSKKLLLSDSGFYLCARSRGIESYTFGSGTRLTVV.

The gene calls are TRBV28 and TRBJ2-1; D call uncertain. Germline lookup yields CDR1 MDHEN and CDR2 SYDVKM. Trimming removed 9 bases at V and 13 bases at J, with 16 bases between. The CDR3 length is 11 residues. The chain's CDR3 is CASSPGQEQFF. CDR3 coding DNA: TGTGCCAGTTCTCCAGGTCAAGAACAGTTCTTC.

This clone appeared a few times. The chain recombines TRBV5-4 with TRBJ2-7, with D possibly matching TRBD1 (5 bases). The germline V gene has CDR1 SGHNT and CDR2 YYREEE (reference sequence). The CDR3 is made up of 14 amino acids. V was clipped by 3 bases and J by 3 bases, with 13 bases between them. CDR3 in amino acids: CASSSWGRIYEQYF. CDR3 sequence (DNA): TGTGCCAGCAGCTCTTGGGGCAGAATCTACGAGCAGTACTTC.

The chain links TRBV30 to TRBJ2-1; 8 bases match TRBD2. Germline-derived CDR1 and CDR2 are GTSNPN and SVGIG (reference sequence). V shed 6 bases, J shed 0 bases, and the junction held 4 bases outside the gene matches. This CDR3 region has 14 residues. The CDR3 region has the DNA TGTGCCTGTTTAGCGGGGAGCTCCTACAATGAGCAGTTCTTC. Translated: CACLAGSSYNEQFF.

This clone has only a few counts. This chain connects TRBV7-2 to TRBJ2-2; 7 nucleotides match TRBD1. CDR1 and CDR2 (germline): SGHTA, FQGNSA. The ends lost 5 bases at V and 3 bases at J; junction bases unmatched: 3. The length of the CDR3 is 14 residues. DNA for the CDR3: TGTGCCAGCAGCCCGGACAGGTACACCGGGGAGCTGTTTTTT. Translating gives CASSPDRYTGELFF.

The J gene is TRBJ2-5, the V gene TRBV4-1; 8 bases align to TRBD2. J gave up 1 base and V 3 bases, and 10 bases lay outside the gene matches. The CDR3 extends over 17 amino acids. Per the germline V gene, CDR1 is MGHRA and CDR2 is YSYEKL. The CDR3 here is CASSQKVTSGSQETQYF. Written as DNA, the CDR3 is TGCGCCAGCAGCCAGAAGGTCACTAGCGGATCCCAAGAGACCCAGTACTTC.

CDR3 DNA sequence: TGTGCCAGCAGCTTCACAGGGGGCTCTGGAAACACCATATATTTT. This encodes CASSFTGGSGNTIYF. The rearrangement uses TRBV7-2 and TRBJ1-3; 8 positions match TRBD1. Germline CDR1 and CDR2: SGHTA and FQGNSA. The CDR3 consists of 15 residues. The junction had 1 base not matched to a gene; V was cut back by 3 bases and J by 0 bases.

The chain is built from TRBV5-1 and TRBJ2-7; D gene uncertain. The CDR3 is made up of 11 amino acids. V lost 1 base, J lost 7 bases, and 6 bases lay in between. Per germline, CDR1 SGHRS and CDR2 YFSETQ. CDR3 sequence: CASSLSREQYF. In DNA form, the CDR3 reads TGCGCCAGCAGCTTGTCTAGGGAGCAGTACTTC.

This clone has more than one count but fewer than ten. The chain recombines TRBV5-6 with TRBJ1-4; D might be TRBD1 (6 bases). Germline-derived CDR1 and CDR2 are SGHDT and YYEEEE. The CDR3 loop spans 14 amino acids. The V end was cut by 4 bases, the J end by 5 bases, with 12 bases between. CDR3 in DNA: TGTGCCAGCAGCCAAACCAGGGGCAATGAAAAACTGTTTTTT. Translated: CASSQTRGNEKLFF.

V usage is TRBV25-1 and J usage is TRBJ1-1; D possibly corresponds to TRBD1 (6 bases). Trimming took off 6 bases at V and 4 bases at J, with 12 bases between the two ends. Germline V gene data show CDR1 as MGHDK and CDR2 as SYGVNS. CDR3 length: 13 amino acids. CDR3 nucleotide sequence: TGTGCCAGCAGGGAAGGACAGCTCACTGAAGCTTTCTTT. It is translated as CASREGQLTEAFF.

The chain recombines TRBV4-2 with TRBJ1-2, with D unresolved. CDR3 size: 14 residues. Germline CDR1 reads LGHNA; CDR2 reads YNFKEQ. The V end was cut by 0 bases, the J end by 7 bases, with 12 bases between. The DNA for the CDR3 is TGTGCCAGCAGCCAAGACGCGGGAGGGTCTGGCTACACCTTC. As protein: CASSQDAGGSGYTF.

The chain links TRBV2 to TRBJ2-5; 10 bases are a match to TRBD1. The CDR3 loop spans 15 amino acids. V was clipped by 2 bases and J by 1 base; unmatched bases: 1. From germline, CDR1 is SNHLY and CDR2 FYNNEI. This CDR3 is CASSEWDRGQETQYF. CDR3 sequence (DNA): TGTGCCAGCAGTGAATGGGACAGGGGCCAAGAGACCCAGTACTTC. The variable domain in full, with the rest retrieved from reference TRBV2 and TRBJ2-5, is EPEVTQTPSHQVTQMGQEVILRCVPISNHLYFYWYRQILGQKVEFLVSFYNNEISEKSEIFDDQFSVERPDGSNFTLKIRSTKLEDSAMYFCASSEWDRGQETQYFGPGTRLLVL.

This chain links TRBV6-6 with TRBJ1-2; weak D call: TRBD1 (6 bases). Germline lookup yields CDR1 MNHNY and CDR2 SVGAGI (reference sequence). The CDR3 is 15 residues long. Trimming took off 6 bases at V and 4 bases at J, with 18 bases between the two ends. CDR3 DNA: TGTGCCAGCAGCCCGGCCTGGGGGCTAGGCTATGGCTACACCTTC. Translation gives CASSPAWGLGYGYTF.

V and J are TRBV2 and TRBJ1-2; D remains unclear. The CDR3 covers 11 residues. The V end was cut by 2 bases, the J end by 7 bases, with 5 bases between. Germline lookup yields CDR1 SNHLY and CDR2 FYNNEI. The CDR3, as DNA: TGTGCCAGCAGTGAAAACGGTGGCTACACCTTC. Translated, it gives CASSENGGYTF.

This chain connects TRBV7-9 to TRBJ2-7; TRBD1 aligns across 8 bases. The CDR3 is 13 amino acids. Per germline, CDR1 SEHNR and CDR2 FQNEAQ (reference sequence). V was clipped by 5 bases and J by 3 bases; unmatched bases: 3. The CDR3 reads CASSADRVYEQYF. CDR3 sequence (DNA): TGTGCCAGCAGCGCGGACAGGGTCTACGAGCAGTACTTC.

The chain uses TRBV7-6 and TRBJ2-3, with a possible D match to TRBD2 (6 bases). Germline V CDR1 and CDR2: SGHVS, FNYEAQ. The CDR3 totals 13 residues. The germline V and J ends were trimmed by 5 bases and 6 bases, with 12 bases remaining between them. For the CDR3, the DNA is TGTGCCAGCAGCCCGGGACTTGAGGATACGCAGTATTTT. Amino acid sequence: CASSPGLEDTQYF.

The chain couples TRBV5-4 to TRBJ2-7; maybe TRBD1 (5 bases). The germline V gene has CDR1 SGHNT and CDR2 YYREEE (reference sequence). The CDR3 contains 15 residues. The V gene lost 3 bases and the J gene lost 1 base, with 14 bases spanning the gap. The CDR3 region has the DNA TGTGCCAGCAGCTGGGGCCCTAGGGGATCCTACGAGCAGTACTTC. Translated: CASSWGPRGSYEQYF. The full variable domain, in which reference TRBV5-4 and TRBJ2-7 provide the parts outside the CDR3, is ETGVTQSPTHLIKTRGQQVTLRCSSQSGHNTVSWYQQALGQGPQFIFQYYREEENGRGNFPPRFSGLQFPNYSSELNVNALELDDSALYLCASSWGPRGSYEQYFGPGTRLTVT.

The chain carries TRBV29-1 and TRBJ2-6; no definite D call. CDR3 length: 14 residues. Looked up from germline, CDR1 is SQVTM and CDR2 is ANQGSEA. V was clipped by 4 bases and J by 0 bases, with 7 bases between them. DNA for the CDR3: TGCAGCGTTGGGAGTAGCTCTGGGGCCAACGTCCTGACTTTC. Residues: CSVGSSSGANVLTF.

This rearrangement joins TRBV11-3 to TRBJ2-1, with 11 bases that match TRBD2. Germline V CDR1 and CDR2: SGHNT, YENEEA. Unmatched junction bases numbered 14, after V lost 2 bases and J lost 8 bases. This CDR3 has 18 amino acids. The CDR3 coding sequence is TGTGCCAGCAGCTTAAGATCACTAGCGGGGGATATGGGGGATGAGCAGTTCTTC. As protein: CASSLRSLAGDMGDEQFF.

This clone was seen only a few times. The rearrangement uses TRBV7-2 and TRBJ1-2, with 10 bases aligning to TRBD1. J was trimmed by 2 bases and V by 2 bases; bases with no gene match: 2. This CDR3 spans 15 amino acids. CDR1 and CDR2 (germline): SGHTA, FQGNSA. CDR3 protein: CASSLSGQGNYGYTF. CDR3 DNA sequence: TGTGCCAGCAGCTTATCGGGACAGGGGAACTATGGCTACACCTTC.

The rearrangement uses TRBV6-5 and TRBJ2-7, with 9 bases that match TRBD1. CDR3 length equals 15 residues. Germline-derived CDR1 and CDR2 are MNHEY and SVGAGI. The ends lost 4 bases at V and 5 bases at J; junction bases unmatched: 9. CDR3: CASSFTGTGSNEQYF. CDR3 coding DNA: TGTGCCAGCAGTTTCACCGGGACAGGGAGTAACGAGCAGTACTTC.

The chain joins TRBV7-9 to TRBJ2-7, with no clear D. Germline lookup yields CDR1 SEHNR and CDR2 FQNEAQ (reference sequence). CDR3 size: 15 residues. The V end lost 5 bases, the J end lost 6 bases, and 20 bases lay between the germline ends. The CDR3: CASSPRSPSTSEQYF. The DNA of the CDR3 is TGTGCCAGCAGCCCACGTTCCCCCTCCACATCCGAGCAGTACTTC.

The CDR3 loop reads CASSLVRWNTEAFF. In DNA, the CDR3 is TGTGCCAGCAGCTTGGTACGGTGGAACACTGAAGCTTTCTTT. J is TRBJ1-1 and V is TRBV7-8; D is unresolved. The CDR3 totals 14 residues. Germline CDR1 is SGHVS and CDR2 is FQNEAQ. V lost 3 bases, J lost 1 base, and 9 bases lay in between.

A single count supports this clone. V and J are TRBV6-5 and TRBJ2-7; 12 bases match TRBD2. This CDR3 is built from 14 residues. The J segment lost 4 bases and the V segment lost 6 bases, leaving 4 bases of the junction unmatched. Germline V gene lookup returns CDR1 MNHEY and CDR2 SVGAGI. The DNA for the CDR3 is TGTGCCAGCAGACGACTAGCGGGGGATTACGAGCAGTACTTC. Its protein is CASRRLAGDYEQYF.